One TCR beta chain is described in this entry. These data originate in a study of cytomegalovirus exposure and HLA in healthy donors. The protocol was immunoSEQ multiplex PCR, while the TCRdb copy is restricted to in-frame clones and leaves out a portion. Seen here are fewer than 100,000 clones, roughly 95% observed once, and the top ten hold roughly 3.3%. This CDR3 is 15 amino acids long. CDR1 SEHNR and CDR2 FQNEAQ come from the germline V gene (reference sequence). Trimming stripped 4 bases from V and 7 bases from J, with 16 bases between. This sequence joins TRBV7-9 and TRBJ1-4; no definite D call. Material: PBMCs. The clonotype originates from a woman between 18 and 29 years old in good health and CMV-seropositive. CDR3 amino acids: CASSYTGEAAEKLFF. CDR3 in DNA: TGTGCCAGCAGCTATACCGGAGAGGCGGCTGAAAAACTGTTTTTT.